This T cell receptor beta chain was identified in a study of T cell responses to AZD1222 COVID-19 vaccine. Overall study: Doses given second, at about 4 or about 12 weeks, were pooled. Study outcomes and limitations: There were repertoire samples only from the period after the peak T cell response. Among the donors, most were white British and more were female, and clonal diversity was possibly underestimated. Two AZD1222 administrations were followed by greater Spike-specific TCR breadth and depth.

In the case of this clone: Its antigen is not identified.

The germline CDR1 and CDR2 sequences are LNHNV and YYDKDF (reference sequence). CDR3 size: 15 residues. V shed 5 bases and J shed 0 bases, with 13 bases lying between them. Only in-frame clones appear in the TCRdb table, and some are missing; sequencing was by immunoSEQ multiplex PCR. The sample has some 97,000 clones; roughly 90% are singletons. The chain has TRBV15 and TRBJ1-2, with D maybe TRBD1 (6 bases). Here the sequenced sample was peripheral blood, taken on day 0 of AZD1222 vaccination. This TCR was sampled from an adult in good health. The CDR3 here is CATSPHREANYGYTF. In DNA, the CDR3 is TGTGCCACCAGCCCTCACAGGGAAGCTAACTATGGCTACACCTTC.